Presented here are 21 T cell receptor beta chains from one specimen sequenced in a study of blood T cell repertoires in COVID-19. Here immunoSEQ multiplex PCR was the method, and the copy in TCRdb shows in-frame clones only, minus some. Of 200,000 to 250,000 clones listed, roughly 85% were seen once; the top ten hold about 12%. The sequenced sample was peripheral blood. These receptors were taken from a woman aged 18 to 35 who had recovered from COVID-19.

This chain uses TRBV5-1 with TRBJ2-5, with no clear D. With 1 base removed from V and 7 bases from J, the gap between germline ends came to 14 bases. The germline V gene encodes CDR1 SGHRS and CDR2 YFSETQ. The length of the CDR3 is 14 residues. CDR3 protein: CASSLTGPQPTQYF. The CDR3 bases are TGCGCCAGCAGCTTGACGGGTCCCCAGCCGACCCAGTACTTC. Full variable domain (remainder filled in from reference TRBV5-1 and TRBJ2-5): KAGVTQTPRYLIKTRGQQVTLSCSPISGHRSVSWYQQTPGQGLQFLFEYFSETQRNKGNFPGRFSGRQFSNSRSEMNVSTLELGDSALYLCASSLTGPQPTQYFGPGTRLLVL.

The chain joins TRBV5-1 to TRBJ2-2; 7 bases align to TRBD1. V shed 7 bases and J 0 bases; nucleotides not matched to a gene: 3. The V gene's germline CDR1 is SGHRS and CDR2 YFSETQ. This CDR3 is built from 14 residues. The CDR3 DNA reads TGCGCCAGCCGGGACAGTTCGAACACCGGGGAGCTGTTTTTT. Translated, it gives CASRDSSNTGELFF.

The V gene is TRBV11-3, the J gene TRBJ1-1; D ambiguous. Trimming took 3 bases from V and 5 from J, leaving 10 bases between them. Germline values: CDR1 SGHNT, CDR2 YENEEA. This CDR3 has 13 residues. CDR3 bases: TGTGCCAGCAGCTTTGTCCCCGGTACTGAAGCTTTCTTT. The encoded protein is CASSFVPGTEAFF.

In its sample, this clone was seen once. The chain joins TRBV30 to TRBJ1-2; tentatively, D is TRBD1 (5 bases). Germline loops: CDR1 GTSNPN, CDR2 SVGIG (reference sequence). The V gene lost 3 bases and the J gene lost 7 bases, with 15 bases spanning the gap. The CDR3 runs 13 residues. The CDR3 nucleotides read TGTGCCTGGAGGACGGGGGGAGGCGCTGGCTACACCTTC. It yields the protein CAWRTGGGAGYTF.

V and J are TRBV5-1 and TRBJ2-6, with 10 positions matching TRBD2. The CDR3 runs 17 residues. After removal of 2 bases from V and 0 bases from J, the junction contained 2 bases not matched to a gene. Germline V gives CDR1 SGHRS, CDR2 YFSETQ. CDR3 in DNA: TGCGCCAGCAGCTTACTAGCGGGGAGCTCTGGGGCCAACGTCCTGACTTTC. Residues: CASSLLAGSSGANVLTF. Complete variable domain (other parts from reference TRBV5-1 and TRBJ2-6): KAGVTQTPRYLIKTRGQQVTLSCSPISGHRSVSWYQQTPGQGLQFLFEYFSETQRNKGNFPGRFSGRQFSNSRSEMNVSTLELGDSALYLCASSLLAGSSGANVLTFGAGSRLTVL.

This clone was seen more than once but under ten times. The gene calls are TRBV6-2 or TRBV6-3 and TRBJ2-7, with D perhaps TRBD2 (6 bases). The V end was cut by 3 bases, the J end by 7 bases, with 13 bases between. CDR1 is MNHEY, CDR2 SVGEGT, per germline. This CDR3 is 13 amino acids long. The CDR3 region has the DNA TGTGCCAGCAGTTATGCCCCGCGGGGTGAGCAGTACTTC. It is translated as CASSYAPRGEQYF.

CDR3 nucleotides: TGCGCCAGCAGCTTGGCGAGCACTGAAGCTTTCTTT. Translation gives CASSLASTEAFF. The chain couples TRBV5-1 to TRBJ1-1, with unresolved D. The V and J ends lost 0 bases and 4 bases respectively, with 4 bases between them. Germline V lookup: CDR1 SGHRS, CDR2 YFSETQ. The CDR3 sequence is 12 residues long.

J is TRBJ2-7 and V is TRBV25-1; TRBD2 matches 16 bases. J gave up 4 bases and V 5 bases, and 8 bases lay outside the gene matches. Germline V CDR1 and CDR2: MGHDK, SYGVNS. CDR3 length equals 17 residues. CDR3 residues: CASSKSGTSGRGYEQYF. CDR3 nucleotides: TGTGCCAGCAGTAAATCCGGGACTAGCGGGAGGGGGTACGAGCAGTACTTC.

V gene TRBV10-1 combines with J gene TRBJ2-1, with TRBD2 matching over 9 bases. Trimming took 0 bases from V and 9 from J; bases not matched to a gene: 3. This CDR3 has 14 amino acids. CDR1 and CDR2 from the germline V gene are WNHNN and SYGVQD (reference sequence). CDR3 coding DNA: TGCGCCAGCAGTGAGTCTAGCGGGAGTGGTGAGCAGTTCTTC. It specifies CASSESSGSGEQFF.

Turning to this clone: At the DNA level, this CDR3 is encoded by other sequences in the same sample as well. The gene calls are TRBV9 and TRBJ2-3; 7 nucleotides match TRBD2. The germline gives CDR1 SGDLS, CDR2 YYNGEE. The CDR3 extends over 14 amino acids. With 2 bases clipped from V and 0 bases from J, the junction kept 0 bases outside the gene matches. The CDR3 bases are TGTGCCAGCAGCGTTAGCGGGAGCACAGATACGCAGTATTTT. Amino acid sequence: CASSVSGSTDTQYF.

Written as DNA, the CDR3 is TGTGCCAGCAGATTGGGACAGTCGAACACTGAAGCTTTCTTT. Amino acid sequence: CASRLGQSNTEAFF. The chain couples TRBV7-9 to TRBJ1-1; 7 positions agree with TRBD1. The CDR3 has 14 residues. The germline gives CDR1 SEHNR, CDR2 FQNEAQ (reference sequence). The trim removed 6 bases at V and 1 base at J, leaving 5 bases unmatched.

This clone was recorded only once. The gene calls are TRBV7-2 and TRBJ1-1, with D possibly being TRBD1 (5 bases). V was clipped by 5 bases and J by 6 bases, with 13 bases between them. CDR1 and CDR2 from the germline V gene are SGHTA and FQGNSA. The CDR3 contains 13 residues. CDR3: CASSDTLTAEAFF. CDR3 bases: TGTGCCAGCAGCGACACATTGACAGCTGAAGCTTTCTTT.

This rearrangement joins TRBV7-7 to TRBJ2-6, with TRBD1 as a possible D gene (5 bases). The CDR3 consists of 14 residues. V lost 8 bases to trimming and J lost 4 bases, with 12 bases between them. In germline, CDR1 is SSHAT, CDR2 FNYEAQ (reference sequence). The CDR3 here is CASSKGQGANVLTF. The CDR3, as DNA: TGTGCCAGCTCGAAGGGGCAAGGGGCCAACGTCCTGACTTTC.

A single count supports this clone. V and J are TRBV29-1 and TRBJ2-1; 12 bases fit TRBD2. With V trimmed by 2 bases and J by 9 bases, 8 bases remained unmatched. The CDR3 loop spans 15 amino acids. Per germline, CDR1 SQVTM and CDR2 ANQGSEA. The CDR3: CSVEPSGRALPEQFF. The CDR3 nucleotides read TGCAGCGTTGAACCTAGCGGGAGGGCCCTCCCTGAGCAGTTCTTC.

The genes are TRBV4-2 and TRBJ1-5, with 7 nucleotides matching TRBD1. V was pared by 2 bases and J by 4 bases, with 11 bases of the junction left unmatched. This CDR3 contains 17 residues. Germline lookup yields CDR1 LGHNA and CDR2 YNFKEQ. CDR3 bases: TGTGCCAGCAGCCAATTGTCCCGGACAGGACCGAATCAGCCCCAGCATTTT. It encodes CASSQLSRTGPNQPQHF.

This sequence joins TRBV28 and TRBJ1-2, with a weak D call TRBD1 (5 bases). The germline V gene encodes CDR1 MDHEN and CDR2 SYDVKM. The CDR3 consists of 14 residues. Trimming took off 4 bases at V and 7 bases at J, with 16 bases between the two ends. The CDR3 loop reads CASSSIRVPFGYTF. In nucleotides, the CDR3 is TGTGCCAGCAGTTCGATCAGGGTCCCCTTTGGCTACACCTTC.

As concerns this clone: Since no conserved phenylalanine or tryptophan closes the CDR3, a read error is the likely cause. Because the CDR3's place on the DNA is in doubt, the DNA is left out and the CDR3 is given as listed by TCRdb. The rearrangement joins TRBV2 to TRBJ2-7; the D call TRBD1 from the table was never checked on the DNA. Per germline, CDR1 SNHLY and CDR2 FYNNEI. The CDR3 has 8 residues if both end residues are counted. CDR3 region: CASSLQGL.

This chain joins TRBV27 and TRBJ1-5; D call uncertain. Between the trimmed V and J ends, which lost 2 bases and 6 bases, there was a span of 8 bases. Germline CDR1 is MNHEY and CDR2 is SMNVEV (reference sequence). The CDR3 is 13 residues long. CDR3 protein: CASSLGFGQPQHF. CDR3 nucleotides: TGTGCCAGCAGTTTAGGTTTCGGTCAGCCCCAGCATTTT.

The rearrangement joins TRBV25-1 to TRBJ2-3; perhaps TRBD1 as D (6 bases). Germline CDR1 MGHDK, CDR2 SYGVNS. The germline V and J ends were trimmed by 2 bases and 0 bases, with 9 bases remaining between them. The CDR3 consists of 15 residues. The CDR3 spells CASSERQESTDTQYF. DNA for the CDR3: TGTGCCAGCAGTGAACGACAGGAAAGCACAGATACGCAGTATTTT.

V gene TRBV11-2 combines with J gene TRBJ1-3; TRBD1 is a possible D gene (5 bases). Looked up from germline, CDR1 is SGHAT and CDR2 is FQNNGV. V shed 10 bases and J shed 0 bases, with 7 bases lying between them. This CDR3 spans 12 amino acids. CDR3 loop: CATGYSGNTIYF. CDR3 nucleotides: TGTGCCACAGGGTACTCTGGAAACACCATATATTTT.

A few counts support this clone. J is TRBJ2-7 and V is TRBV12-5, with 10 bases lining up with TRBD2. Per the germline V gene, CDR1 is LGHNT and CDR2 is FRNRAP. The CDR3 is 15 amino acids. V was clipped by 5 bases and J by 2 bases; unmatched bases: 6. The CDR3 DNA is TGTGCTAGTGGTGGGGGGGGACTAGCGCCCTACGAGCAGTACTTC. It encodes CASGGGGLAPYEQYF.